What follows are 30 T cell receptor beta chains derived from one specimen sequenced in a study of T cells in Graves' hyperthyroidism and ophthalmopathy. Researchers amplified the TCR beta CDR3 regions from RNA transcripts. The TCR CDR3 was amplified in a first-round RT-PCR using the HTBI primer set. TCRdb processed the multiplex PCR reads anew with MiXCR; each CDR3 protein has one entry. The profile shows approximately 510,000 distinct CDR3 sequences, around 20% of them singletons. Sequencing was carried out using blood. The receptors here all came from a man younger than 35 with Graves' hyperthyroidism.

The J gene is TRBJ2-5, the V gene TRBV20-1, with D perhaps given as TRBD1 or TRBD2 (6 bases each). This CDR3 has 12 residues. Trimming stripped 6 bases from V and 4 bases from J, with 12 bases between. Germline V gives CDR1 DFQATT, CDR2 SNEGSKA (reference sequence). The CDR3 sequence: CSATEGGETQYF. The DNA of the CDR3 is TGCAGTGCCACGGAGGGGGGAGAGACCCAGTACTTC.

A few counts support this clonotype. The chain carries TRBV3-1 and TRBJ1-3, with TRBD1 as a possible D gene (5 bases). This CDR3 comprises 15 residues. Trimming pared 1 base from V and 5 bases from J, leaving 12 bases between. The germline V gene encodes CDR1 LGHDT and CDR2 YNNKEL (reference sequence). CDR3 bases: TGTGCCAGCAGCCAAGTGTGGAGGGACCGAAACACCATATATTTT. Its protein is CASSQVWRDRNTIYF.

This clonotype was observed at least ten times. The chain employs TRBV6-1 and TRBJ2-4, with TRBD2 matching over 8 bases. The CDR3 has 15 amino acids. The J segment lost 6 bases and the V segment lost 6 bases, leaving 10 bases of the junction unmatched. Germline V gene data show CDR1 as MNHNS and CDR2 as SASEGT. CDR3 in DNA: TGTGCCAGCAGAGGATACGGGGGGGCCGGAAACATTCAGTACTTC. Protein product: CASRGYGGAGNIQYF.

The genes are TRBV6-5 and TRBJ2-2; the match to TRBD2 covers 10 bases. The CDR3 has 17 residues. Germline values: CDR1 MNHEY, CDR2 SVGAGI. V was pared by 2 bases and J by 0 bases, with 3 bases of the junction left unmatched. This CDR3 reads CASSYELAGPNTGELFF. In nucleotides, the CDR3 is TGTGCCAGCAGTTACGAACTAGCGGGGCCGAACACCGGGGAGCTGTTTTTT.

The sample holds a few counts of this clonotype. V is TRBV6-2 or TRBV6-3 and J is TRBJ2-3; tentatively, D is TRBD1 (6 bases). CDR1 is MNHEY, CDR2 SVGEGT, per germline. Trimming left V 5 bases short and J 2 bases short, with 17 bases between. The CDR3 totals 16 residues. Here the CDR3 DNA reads TGTGCCAGCAGTCTCGCCGGGACAATCCCCACAGATACGCAGTATTTT. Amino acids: CASSLAGTIPTDTQYF.

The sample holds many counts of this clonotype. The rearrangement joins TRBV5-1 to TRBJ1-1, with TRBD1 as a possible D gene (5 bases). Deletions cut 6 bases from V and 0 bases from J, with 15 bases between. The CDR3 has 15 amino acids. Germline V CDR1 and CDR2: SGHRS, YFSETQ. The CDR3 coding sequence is TGCGCCAGCACCAAGGGGTGGGGCATGAACACTGAAGCTTTCTTT. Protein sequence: CASTKGWGMNTEAFF.

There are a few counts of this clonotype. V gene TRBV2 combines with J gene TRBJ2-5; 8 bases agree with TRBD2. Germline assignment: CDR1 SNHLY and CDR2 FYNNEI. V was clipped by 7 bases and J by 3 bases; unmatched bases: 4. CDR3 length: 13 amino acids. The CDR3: CASTFSGEETQYF. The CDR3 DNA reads TGTGCCAGCACCTTTAGCGGGGAAGAGACCCAGTACTTC.

The CDR3 reads CAILRDTNTGELFF. In DNA, the CDR3 is TGTGCCATTCTCCGGGACACCAACACCGGGGAGCTGTTTTTT. The chain is built from TRBV2 and TRBJ2-2; a weak D match, TRBD1 (6 bases). The length of the CDR3 is 14 residues. Deletions cut 10 bases from V and 2 bases from J, with 14 bases between. Per germline, CDR1 SNHLY and CDR2 FYNNEI. The full variable domain, its missing parts supplied by reference TRBV2 and TRBJ2-2, is EPEVTQTPSHQVTQMGQEVILRCVPISNHLYFYWYRQILGQKVEFLVSFYNNEISEKSEIFDDQFSVERPDGSNFTLKIRSTKLEDSAMYFCAILRDTNTGELFFGEGSRLTVL.

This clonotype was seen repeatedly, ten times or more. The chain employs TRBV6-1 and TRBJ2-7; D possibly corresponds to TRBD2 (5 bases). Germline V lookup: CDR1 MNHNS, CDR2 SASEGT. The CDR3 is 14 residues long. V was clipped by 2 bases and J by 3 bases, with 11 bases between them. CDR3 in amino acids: CASSEIEGYYEQYF. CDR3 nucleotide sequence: TGTGCCAGCAGTGAAATAGAGGGATACTACGAGCAGTACTTC.

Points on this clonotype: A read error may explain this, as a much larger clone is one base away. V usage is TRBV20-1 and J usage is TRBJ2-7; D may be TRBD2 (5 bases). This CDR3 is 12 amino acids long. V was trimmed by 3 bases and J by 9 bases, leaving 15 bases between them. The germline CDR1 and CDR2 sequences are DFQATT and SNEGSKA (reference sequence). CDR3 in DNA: TGCAGTGCTAGTTACCAGAGAGGGATGCAGTACTTC. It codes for CSASYQRGMQYF.

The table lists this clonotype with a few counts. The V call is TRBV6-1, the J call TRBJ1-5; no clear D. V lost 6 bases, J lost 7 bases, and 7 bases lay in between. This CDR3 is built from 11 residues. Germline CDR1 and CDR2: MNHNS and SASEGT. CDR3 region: CASREEQPQHF. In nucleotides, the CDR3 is TGTGCCAGCAGGGAGGAACAGCCCCAGCATTTT.

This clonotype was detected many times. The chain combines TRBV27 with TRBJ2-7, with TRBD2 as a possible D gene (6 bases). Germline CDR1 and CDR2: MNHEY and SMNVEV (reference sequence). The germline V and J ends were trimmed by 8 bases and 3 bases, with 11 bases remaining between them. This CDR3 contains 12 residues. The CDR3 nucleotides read TGTGCCAGCGGCCGCGGGGTCTACGAGCAGTACTTC. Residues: CASGRGVYEQYF.

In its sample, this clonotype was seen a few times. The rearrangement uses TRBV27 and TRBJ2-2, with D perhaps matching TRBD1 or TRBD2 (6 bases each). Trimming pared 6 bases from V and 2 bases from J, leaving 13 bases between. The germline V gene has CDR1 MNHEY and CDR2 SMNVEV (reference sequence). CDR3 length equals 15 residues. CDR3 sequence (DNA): TGTGCCAGCAGACAACTGGGGGGCAACACCGGGGAGCTGTTTTTT. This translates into CASRQLGGNTGELFF.

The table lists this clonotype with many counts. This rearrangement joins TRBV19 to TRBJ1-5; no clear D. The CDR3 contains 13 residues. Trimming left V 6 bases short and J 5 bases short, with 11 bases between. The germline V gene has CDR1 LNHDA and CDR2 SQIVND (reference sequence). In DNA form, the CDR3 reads TGTGCCAGTAGCCGGCGGGTTCATCAGCCCCAGCATTTT. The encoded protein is CASSRRVHQPQHF. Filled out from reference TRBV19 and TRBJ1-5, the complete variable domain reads DGGITQSPKYLFRKEGQNVTLSCEQNLNHDAMYWYRQDPGQGLRLIYYSQIVNDFQKGDIAEGYSVSREKKESFPLTVTSAQKNPTAFYLCASSRRVHQPQHFGDGTRLSIL.

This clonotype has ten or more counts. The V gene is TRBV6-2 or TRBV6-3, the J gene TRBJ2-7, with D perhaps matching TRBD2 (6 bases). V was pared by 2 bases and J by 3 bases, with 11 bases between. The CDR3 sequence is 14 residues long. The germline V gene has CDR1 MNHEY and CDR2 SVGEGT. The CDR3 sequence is CASSYKQGGYEQYF. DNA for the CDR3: TGTGCCAGCAGTTACAAGCAGGGAGGCTACGAGCAGTACTTC.

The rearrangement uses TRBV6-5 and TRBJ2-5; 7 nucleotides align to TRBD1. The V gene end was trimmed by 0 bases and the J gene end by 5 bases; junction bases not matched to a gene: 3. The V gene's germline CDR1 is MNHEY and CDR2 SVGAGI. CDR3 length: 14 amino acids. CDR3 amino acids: CASSYSGQFETQYF. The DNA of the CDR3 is TGTGCCAGCAGTTACTCGGGACAGTTCGAGACCCAGTACTTC.

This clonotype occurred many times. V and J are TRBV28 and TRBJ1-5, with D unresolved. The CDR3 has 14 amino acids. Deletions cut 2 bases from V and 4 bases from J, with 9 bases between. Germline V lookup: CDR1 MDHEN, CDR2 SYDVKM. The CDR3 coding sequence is TGTGCCAGCAGTTTAAAAGTCGGAAATCAGCCCCAGCATTTT. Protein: CASSLKVGNQPQHF.

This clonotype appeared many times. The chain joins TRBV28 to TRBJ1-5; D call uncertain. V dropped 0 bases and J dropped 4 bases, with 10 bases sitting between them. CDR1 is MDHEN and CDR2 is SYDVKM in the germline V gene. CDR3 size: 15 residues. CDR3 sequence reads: CASSLWAAANQPQHF. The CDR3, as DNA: TGTGCCAGCAGTTTATGGGCAGCTGCGAATCAGCCCCAGCATTTT.

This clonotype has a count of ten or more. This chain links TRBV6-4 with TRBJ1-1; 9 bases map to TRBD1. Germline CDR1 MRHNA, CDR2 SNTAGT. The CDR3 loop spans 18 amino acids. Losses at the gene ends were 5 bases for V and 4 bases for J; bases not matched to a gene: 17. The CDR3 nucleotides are TGTGCCAGCAGTCCCCTCCCGGGACAGGGTCAGAGGGGCACTGAAGCTTTCTTT. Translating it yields CASSPLPGQGQRGTEAFF.

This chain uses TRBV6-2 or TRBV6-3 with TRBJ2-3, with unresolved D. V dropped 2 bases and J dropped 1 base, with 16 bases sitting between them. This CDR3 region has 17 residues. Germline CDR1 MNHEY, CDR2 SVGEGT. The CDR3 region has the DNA TGTGCCAGCAGTTACGGTAGAGGATTCCAAGGCACAGATACGCAGTATTTT. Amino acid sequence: CASSYGRGFQGTDTQYF.

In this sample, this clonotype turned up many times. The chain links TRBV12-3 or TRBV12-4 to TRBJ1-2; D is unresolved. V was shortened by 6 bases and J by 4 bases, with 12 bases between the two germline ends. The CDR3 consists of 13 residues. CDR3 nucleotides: TGTGCCAGCAGCAGTTCGGGGAGCTATGGCTACACCTTC. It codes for CASSSSGSYGYTF.

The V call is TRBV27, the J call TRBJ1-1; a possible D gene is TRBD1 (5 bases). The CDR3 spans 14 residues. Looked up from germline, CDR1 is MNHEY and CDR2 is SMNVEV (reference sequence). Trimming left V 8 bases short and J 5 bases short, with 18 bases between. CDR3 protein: CASRSGAHGTEAFF. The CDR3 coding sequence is TGTGCCAGCCGCAGCGGGGCGCATGGAACTGAAGCTTTCTTT.

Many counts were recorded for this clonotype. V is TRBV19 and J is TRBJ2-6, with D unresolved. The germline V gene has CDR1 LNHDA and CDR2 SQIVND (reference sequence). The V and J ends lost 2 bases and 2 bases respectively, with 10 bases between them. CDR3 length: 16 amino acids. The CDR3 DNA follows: TGTGCCAGTAGTATATCACAGAACCCTGGGGCCAACGTCCTGACTTTC. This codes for CASSISQNPGANVLTF.

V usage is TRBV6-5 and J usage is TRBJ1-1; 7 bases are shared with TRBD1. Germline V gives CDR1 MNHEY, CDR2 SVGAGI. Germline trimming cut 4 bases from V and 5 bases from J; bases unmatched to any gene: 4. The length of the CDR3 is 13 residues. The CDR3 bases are TGTGCCAGCAGTTCGGGACAGTGGACTGAAGCTTTCTTT. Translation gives CASSSGQWTEAFF.

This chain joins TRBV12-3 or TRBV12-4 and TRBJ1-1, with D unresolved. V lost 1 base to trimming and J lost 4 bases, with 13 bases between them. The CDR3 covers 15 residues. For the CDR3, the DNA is TGTGCCAGCAGTTTAGACGGCGCGCGAGGCACTGAAGCTTTCTTT. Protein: CASSLDGARGTEAFF.

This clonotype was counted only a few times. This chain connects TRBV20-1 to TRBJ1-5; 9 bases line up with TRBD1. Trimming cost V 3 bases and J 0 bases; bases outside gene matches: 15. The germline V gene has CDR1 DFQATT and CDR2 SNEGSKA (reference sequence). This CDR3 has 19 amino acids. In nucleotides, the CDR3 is TGCAGTGCTAGCCGACCCCCTGGGACAGGGTATTATAGCAATCAGCCCCAGCATTTT. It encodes CSASRPPGTGYYSNQPQHF.

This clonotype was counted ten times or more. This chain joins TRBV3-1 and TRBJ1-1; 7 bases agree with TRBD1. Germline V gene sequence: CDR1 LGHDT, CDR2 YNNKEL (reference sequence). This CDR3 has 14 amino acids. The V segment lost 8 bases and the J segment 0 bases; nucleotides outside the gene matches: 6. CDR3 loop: CASATGNMNTEAFF. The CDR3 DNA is TGTGCCAGCGCGACAGGGAACATGAACACTGAAGCTTTCTTT.

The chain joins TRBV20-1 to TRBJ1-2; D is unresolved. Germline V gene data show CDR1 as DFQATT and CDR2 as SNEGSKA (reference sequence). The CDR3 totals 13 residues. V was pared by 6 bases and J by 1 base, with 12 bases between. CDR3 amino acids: CSAPGGSNYGYTF. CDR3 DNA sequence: TGCAGTGCCCCCGGAGGGAGTAACTATGGCTACACCTTC.

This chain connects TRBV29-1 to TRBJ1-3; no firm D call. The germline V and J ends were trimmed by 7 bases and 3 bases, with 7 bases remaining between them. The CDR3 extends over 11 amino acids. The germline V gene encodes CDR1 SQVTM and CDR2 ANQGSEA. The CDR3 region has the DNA TGCAGCGGCCTACTTGGAAACACCATATATTTT. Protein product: CSGLLGNTIYF.

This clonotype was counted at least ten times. The CDR3 DNA follows: TGTGCCAGCGGAAGGGACTCACCCCTCCACTTT. Its protein product is CASGRDSPLHF. The chain is built from TRBV6-2 or TRBV6-3 and TRBJ1-6; tentatively, D is TRBD1 (5 bases). With 8 bases removed from V and 10 bases from J, the gap between germline ends came to 9 bases. Germline loops: CDR1 MNHEY, CDR2 SVGEGT. There are 11 residues in the CDR3.